This T cell receptor beta chain was obtained from a study of blood T cell repertoires in COVID-19. The CDR3 is made up of 15 amino acids. CDR1 is MNHEY, CDR2 SVGAGI, per germline. The J segment lost 6 bases and the V segment lost 7 bases, leaving 9 bases of the junction unmatched. Per the authors' pipeline: How many nucleated cells were present was estimated from reference gene primer amplification. Assay: immunoSEQ multiplex PCR; the TCRdb copy retains only in-frame clones and omits some. D and trimming come from the DNA, and the V and J calls and clone size come from that table. The table has some 200,000 clones, 75% to 95% seen once; the top ten hold approximately 0.48%.

J is TRBJ2-2 and V is TRBV6-5; 9 bases align to TRBD1. This sequence was found in a man aged 45-65 years with acute or convalescent COVID-19. The sequencing sample was made of peripheral blood. The chain's CDR3 is CASTDRGKLSGELFF. The DNA of the CDR3 is TGTGCCAGCACCGACAGGGGGAAACTTTCCGGGGAGCTGTTTTTT.